Each of the 32 T cell receptor beta chains below was sequenced from the same sample in a study of CD8+CD57+ T cells in acquired aplastic anemia. Overall study results and limits: Diversity in CD8+CD57+ cells from patients fell below that of the total CD4+ and CD8+ cell pools. This difference was described as decreased diversity.

Sequencing was done on patients that had shown CD8+CD57+ cell expansion by flow cytometry. Their recognized antigens are unknown. CDR3 and TCR beta VDJ profiling relied on a genomic DNA template. TCRdb reprocessed the reads with MiXCR, giving one entry per CDR3 protein. The sample carries around 21,000 distinct CDR3 sequences, approximately 37% recorded once. The sequencing sample was made of CD8+CD57+ T cells sorted from PBMCs. Documented subset: bead-enriched CD8+CD57+ effector memory T cells from SAA patients. The receptors shown here come from a human donor with aplastic anemia.

This chain links TRBV4-1 with TRBJ2-3; TRBD2 aligns across 10 bases. The V gene end was trimmed by 3 bases and the J gene end by 2 bases; junction bases not matched to a gene: 8. CDR3 length: 17 amino acids. The germline V gene encodes CDR1 MGHRA and CDR2 YSYEKL. This chain's CDR3 is CASSQPGAGGATDTQYF. In nucleotides, the CDR3 is TGCGCCAGCAGCCAGCCCGGAGCGGGAGGGGCCACAGATACGCAGTATTTT.

CDR3 in amino acids: CAWSVAVSLEAFF. CDR3 nucleotide sequence: TGTGCCTGGAGTGTAGCGGTTTCACTTGAAGCTTTCTTT. The V gene is TRBV30, the J gene TRBJ1-1, with unresolved D. Germline loops: CDR1 GTSNPN, CDR2 SVGIG (reference sequence). The CDR3 has 13 residues. Deletions cut 0 bases from V and 7 bases from J, with 12 bases between.

This rearrangement joins TRBV2 to TRBJ2-2, with D possibly being TRBD2 (6 bases). Trimming cost V 6 bases and J 9 bases, with 14 bases left between them. In germline, CDR1 is SNHLY, CDR2 FYNNEI. The length of the CDR3 is 13 residues. CDR3 sequence reads: CASSLGTLRELFF. CDR3 coding DNA: TGTGCCAGCAGCCTTGGGACTCTCCGGGAGCTGTTTTTT. The whole variable domain, remainder taken from reference TRBV2 and TRBJ2-2, is EPEVTQTPSHQVTQMGQEVILRCVPISNHLYFYWYRQILGQKVEFLVSFYNNEISEKSEIFDDQFSVERPDGSNFTLKIRSTKLEDSAMYFCASSLGTLRELFFGEGSRLTVL.

This clonotype occurred a few times. This sequence joins TRBV20-1 and TRBJ2-3; D might be TRBD2 (7 bases). From germline, CDR1 is DFQATT and CDR2 SNEGSKA (reference sequence). This CDR3 has 16 residues. V was clipped by 6 bases and J by 4 bases, with 23 bases between them. For the CDR3, the DNA is TGCAGTGCCCAAGCCGGGGGGCCATCAGGGGCAGATACGCAGTATTTT. It encodes CSAQAGGPSGADTQYF.

In the case of this clonotype: One junction end disagrees with the germline gene, perhaps due to a read error. V gene TRBV10-3 combines with J gene TRBJ1-3; perhaps TRBD1 as D (6 bases). This CDR3 has 13 amino acids. CDR1 is ENHRY, CDR2 SYGVKD, per germline. The CDR3, as DNA: TGTGCCAGCAGTAGGACAGAAGGAAACACCATATATTTT. It codes for CASSRTEGNTIYF.

This clonotype was observed a few times. V usage is TRBV20-1 and J usage is TRBJ2-1, with 8 bases aligning to TRBD2. There are 16 residues in the CDR3. J gave up 7 bases and V 3 bases, and 14 bases lay outside the gene matches. Looked up from germline, CDR1 is DFQATT and CDR2 is SNEGSKA (reference sequence). The CDR3 region is CSASPLRGRMLNEQFF. CDR3 in DNA: TGCAGTGCTAGTCCACTCCGCGGGAGGATGCTAAATGAGCAGTTCTTC.

This clonotype was seen at least ten times. The chain carries TRBV15 and TRBJ2-3, with 12 positions matching TRBD2. The CDR3 spans 15 residues. Germline trimming cut 4 bases from V and 4 bases from J; bases unmatched to any gene: 3. Germline V gene sequence: CDR1 LNHNV, CDR2 YYDKDF (reference sequence). This CDR3 is CATSIRLAGADTQYF. The CDR3 DNA reads TGTGCCACCAGCATTCGACTAGCGGGGGCAGATACGCAGTATTTT.

This clonotype has ten or more counts. V usage is TRBV12-3 or TRBV12-4 and J usage is TRBJ2-3; TRBD2 matches at 15 bases. The V gene end was trimmed by 4 bases and the J gene end by 6 bases; junction bases not matched to a gene: 5. The CDR3 has 16 amino acids. The CDR3 DNA reads TGTGCCAGCAGTTCGGGACTAGCGGGAGGAATGGATACGCAGTATTTT. Translating gives CASSSGLAGGMDTQYF.

This clonotype was detected only a few times. This sequence joins TRBV6-1 and TRBJ2-7; D is ambiguous. Germline lookup yields CDR1 MNHNS and CDR2 SASEGT. This CDR3 has 14 amino acids. V was trimmed by 1 base and J by 0 bases, leaving 7 bases between them. The CDR3 region is CASSEGPSSYEQYF. In DNA form, the CDR3 reads TGTGCCAGCAGTGAAGGTCCTAGCTCCTACGAGCAGTACTTC.

This clonotype was detected a few times. The CDR3 reads CASSLVWTGELFF. In DNA form, the CDR3 reads TGTGCCAGCAGCTTAGTGTGGACCGGGGAGCTGTTTTTT. The V call is TRBV7-2, the J call TRBJ2-2, with D hard to call. The germline V and J ends were trimmed by 1 base and 5 bases, with 5 bases remaining between them. From germline, CDR1 is SGHTA and CDR2 FQGNSA. The CDR3 has 13 residues.

The gene calls are TRBV5-1 and TRBJ2-5, with D possibly matching TRBD1 (6 bases). Germline V gene data show CDR1 as SGHRS and CDR2 as YFSETQ. The CDR3 totals 15 residues. The germline V and J ends were trimmed by 4 bases and 0 bases, with 13 bases remaining between them. Here the CDR3 reads CASSRLTGNQETQYF. The CDR3 bases are TGCGCCAGCAGCCGTTTGACAGGAAACCAAGAGACCCAGTACTTC. Filled out from reference TRBV5-1 and TRBJ2-5, the complete variable domain reads KAGVTQTPRYLIKTRGQQVTLSCSPISGHRSVSWYQQTPGQGLQFLFEYFSETQRNKGNFPGRFSGRQFSNSRSEMNVSTLELGDSALYLCASSRLTGNQETQYFGPGTRLLVL.

This chain links TRBV20-1 with TRBJ1-4, with D possibly being TRBD1 (6 bases). Trimming removed 4 bases at V and 4 bases at J, with 13 bases between. CDR3 length: 14 amino acids. Germline assignment: CDR1 DFQATT and CDR2 SNEGSKA (reference sequence). The CDR3: CSAILQGFNEKLFF. The CDR3 nucleotides are TGCAGTGCTATACTCCAGGGGTTTAATGAAAAACTGTTTTTT.

This clonotype was counted ten times or more. The V gene is TRBV20-1, the J gene TRBJ2-3; weak D call: TRBD2 (6 bases). This CDR3 region has 16 residues. V was clipped by 0 bases and J by 4 bases, with 17 bases between them. The germline V gene has CDR1 DFQATT and CDR2 SNEGSKA (reference sequence). In DNA, the CDR3 is TGCAGTGCTAGAGATAGCATGCGGGATACGGCAGATACGCAGTATTTT. It encodes CSARDSMRDTADTQYF.

This clonotype was found a few times. The gene calls are TRBV29-1 and TRBJ1-1, with 7 bases fitting TRBD1. Germline values: CDR1 SQVTM, CDR2 ANQGSEA. Germline trimming cut 7 bases from V and 4 bases from J; bases unmatched to any gene: 9. This CDR3 is 13 amino acids long. The CDR3 here is CSADLGQFTEAFF. The CDR3 bases are TGCAGCGCCGACTTGGGACAGTTCACTGAAGCTTTCTTT.

The chain joins TRBV20-1 to TRBJ1-5; D call uncertain. Germline CDR1 is DFQATT and CDR2 is SNEGSKA (reference sequence). Trimming cost V 3 bases and J 11 bases, with 11 bases left between them. This CDR3 spans 11 amino acids. The CDR3 loop is CSASQAESQHF. CDR3 nucleotides: TGCAGTGCTAGTCAGGCGGAGTCCCAGCATTTT.

V is TRBV9 and J is TRBJ2-7, with D possibly TRBD2 on 6 matching bases. Trimming pared 4 bases from V and 3 bases from J, leaving 23 bases between. This CDR3 has 17 residues. CDR1 SGDLS and CDR2 YYNGEE come from the germline V gene. Here the CDR3 DNA reads TGTGCCAGCAGCTCGTCCCCTGTGACTAGTGCTAACTACGAGCAGTACTTC. It specifies CASSSSPVTSANYEQYF.

The CDR3 bases are TGTGCCAGCAGCCGGGCCACCTACGAGCAGTACTTC. This translates into CASSRATYEQYF. The chain uses TRBV7-9 and TRBJ2-7; D gene ambiguous. The CDR3 covers 12 residues. Per germline, CDR1 SEHNR and CDR2 FQNEAQ (reference sequence). V gave up 5 bases and J gave up 2 bases, with 7 bases separating them.

A word on this clonotype: A junction boundary mismatches the germline segment, possibly from a read error. The chain couples TRBV5-1 to TRBJ2-2; a possible D gene is TRBD1 (6 bases). Looked up from germline, CDR1 is SGHRS and CDR2 is YFSETQ. The CDR3 has 13 amino acids. The CDR3 DNA reads TGTGCCAGCAGCTTAGTTGGGACAGGGGAGCTGTTTTTT. This encodes CASSLVGTGELFF.

This clonotype was seen more than once but under ten times. The V call is TRBV10-3, the J call TRBJ1-1; 8 bases are shared with TRBD1. V dropped 10 bases and J dropped 1; count of bases not matched to a gene: 5. This CDR3 region has 13 residues. Germline V gene data show CDR1 as ENHRY and CDR2 as SYGVKD. The CDR3 coding sequence is TGTGCCACCCTGGGACAGGAGAACACTGAAGCTTTCTTT. This codes for CATLGQENTEAFF.

This rearrangement joins TRBV9 to TRBJ1-5, with 10 bases lining up with TRBD1. The germline gives CDR1 SGDLS, CDR2 YYNGEE. CDR3 length: 14 residues. J lost 7 bases, V lost 4 bases, and 5 bases had no gene match. The CDR3 protein is CASSRTGGQQPQHF. CDR3 nucleotides: TGTGCCAGCAGCCGGACAGGGGGGCAACAGCCCCAGCATTTT.

This rearrangement joins TRBV7-2 to TRBJ2-7; unclear D gene. Germline V gives CDR1 SGHTA, CDR2 FQGNSA. Trimming cost V 5 bases and J 3 bases, with 11 bases left between them. The CDR3 has 13 amino acids. Here the CDR3 DNA reads TGTGCCAGCAGCCAACGGACCGGCTACGAGCAGTACTTC. Its translation: CASSQRTGYEQYF. Looking up the rest from reference TRBV7-2 and TRBJ2-7 gives the full variable domain: GAGVSQSPSNKVTEKGKDVELRCDPISGHTALYWYRQSLGQGLEFLIYFQGNSAPDKSGLPSDRFSAERTGGSVSTLTIQRTQQEDSAVYLCASSQRTGYEQYFGPGTRLTVT.

The chain combines TRBV19 with TRBJ2-3; D uncertain. This CDR3 is 13 amino acids long. With 0 bases removed from V and 5 bases from J, the gap between germline ends came to 6 bases. The germline CDR1 and CDR2 sequences are LNHDA and SQIVND (reference sequence). The CDR3 reads CASSIDRRDTQYF. The CDR3 DNA is TGTGCCAGTAGTATAGATCGGAGAGATACGCAGTATTTT.

The chain combines TRBV5-4 with TRBJ2-3, with unresolved D. V lost 0 bases, J lost 0 bases, and 5 bases lay in between. The CDR3 is made up of 14 amino acids. The germline V gene encodes CDR1 SGHNT and CDR2 YYREEE (reference sequence). The CDR3 DNA is TGTGCCAGCAGCTTGGCGATTAGCACAGATACGCAGTATTTT. Its protein is CASSLAISTDTQYF.

Worth noting for this clonotype: A read error is likely, as this CDR3 ends without the conserved phenylalanine or tryptophan. The limits of the CDR3 on the DNA are not certain, so only TCRdb's listed CDR3 is given. The V gene is TRBV12-3 or TRBV12-4, the J gene TRBJ2-7; the table's TRBD2 call for D was not verified on the DNA. The length of the CDR3 is 13 amino acids, counting both ends. CDR3 sequence: CASSLIPHLKAAG.

The chain recombines TRBV20-1 with TRBJ2-7, with TRBD1 matching 8 bases. The CDR3 loop spans 12 amino acids. V trimming: 7 bases; J trimming: 3 bases; junction bases outside the gene matches: 5. Germline values: CDR1 DFQATT, CDR2 SNEGSKA (reference sequence). The CDR3 DNA is TGCAGTGTCCAGGGGGCCAACTACGAGCAGTACTTC. It yields the protein CSVQGANYEQYF.

The rearrangement links TRBV7-2 to TRBJ2-3; 12 bases fit TRBD1. The trim removed 3 bases at V and 2 bases at J, leaving 6 bases unmatched. This CDR3 spans 17 amino acids. The germline CDR1 and CDR2 sequences are SGHTA and FQGNSA. DNA for the CDR3: TGTGCCAGCAGCTTGGCCGGGACAGGGGGCCCCACAGATACGCAGTATTTT. Translation gives CASSLAGTGGPTDTQYF.

Comments on this clonotype: It may be a read error: a sequence one base away is much more abundant. The final CDR3 position lacks the conserved phenylalanine or tryptophan, pointing to a likely read error. The CDR3 coding sequence is TGCAGTGCCGGGCGGGGGGATCTCTACGAGCAGTACCTC. Protein product: CSAGRGDLYEQYL. This chain joins TRBV20-1 and TRBJ2-7, with 8 bases aligning to TRBD2. CDR1 is DFQATT and CDR2 is SNEGSKA in the germline V gene (reference sequence). The CDR3 is 13 amino acids. J was trimmed by 3 bases and V by 6 bases; bases with no gene match: 7.

This clonotype was seen a handful of times. The rearrangement links TRBV9 to TRBJ2-3, with 8 bases identical to TRBD2. Per the germline V gene, CDR1 is SGDLS and CDR2 is YYNGEE. CDR3 length: 14 amino acids. The trim removed 6 bases at V and 4 bases at J, leaving 7 bases unmatched. The CDR3 DNA reads as TGTGCCAGCACCAGACTAGCGCGAGCAGATACGCAGTATTTT. It is translated as CASTRLARADTQYF.

There are a few counts of this clonotype. The gene calls are TRBV29-1 and TRBJ1-2; 11 nucleotides match TRBD1. The junction had 9 bases not matched to a gene; V was cut back by 7 bases and J by 8 bases. From germline, CDR1 is SQVTM and CDR2 ANQGSEA. The CDR3 is 13 residues long. CDR3: CSARTGGARGYTF. CDR3 nucleotide sequence: TGCAGCGCGAGGACAGGGGGCGCGAGGGGCTACACCTTC.

V gene TRBV20-1 combines with J gene TRBJ2-7, with TRBD1 matching 9 bases. Germline-derived CDR1 and CDR2 are DFQATT and SNEGSKA (reference sequence). This CDR3 comprises 15 residues. After removal of 3 bases from V and 0 bases from J, the junction contained 6 bases not matched to a gene. The CDR3 protein is CSASLDRGSSYEQYF. The CDR3 bases are TGCAGTGCTAGCCTTGACAGGGGGAGCTCCTACGAGCAGTACTTC.

Written as DNA, the CDR3 is TGTGCCAGCAGTTACTCTGGGTCCTACGAGCAGTACTTC. Translation gives CASSYSGSYEQYF. This chain joins TRBV6-2 or TRBV6-3 and TRBJ2-7; D unresolved. The CDR3 runs to 13 residues. Germline V gives CDR1 MNHEY, CDR2 SVGEGT. The germline V and J ends were trimmed by 0 bases and 1 base, with 4 bases remaining between them.

This clonotype was counted only a few times. The rearrangement joins TRBV25-1 to TRBJ2-7; D is possibly TRBD2 (5 bases). The CDR3 contains 14 residues. From germline, CDR1 is MGHDK and CDR2 SYGVNS. Trimming left V 2 bases short and J 2 bases short, with 10 bases between. The CDR3 here is CASSEGETPYEQYF. The CDR3 nucleotides read TGTGCCAGCAGTGAAGGGGAGACCCCCTACGAGCAGTACTTC.